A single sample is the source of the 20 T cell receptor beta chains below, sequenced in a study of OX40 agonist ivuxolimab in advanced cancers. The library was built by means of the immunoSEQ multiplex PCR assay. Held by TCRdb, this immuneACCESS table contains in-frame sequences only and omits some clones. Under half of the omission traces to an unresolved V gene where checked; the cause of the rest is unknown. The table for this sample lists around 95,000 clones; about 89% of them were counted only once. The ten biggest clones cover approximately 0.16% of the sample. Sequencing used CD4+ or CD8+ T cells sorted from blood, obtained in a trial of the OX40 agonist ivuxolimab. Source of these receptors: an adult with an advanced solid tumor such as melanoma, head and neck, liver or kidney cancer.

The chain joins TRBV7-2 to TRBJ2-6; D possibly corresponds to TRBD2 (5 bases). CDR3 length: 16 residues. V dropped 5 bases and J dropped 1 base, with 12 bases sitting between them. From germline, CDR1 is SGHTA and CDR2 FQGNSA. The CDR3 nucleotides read TGTGCCAGCAGCCAGTTGGGAGTTTCTGGGGCCAACGTCCTGACTTTC. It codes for CASSQLGVSGANVLTF.

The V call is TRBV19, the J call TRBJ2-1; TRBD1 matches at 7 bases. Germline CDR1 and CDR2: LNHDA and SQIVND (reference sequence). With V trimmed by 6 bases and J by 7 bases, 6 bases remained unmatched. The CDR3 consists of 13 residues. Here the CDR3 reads CASRNRGENEQFF. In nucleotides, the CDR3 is TGTGCCAGTAGGAACAGGGGTGAGAATGAGCAGTTCTTC.

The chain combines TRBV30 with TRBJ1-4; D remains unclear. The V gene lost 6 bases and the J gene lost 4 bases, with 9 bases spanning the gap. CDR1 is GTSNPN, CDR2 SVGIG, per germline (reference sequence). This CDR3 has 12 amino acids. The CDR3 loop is CACLVINEKLFF. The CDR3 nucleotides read TGTGCCTGCCTTGTTATTAATGAAAAACTGTTTTTT.

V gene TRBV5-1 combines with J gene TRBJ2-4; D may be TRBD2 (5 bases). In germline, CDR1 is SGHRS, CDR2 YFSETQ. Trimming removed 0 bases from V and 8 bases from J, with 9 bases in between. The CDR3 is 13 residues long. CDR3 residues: CASSLVWGDIQYF. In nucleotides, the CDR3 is TGCGCCAGCAGCTTGGTCTGGGGAGACATTCAGTACTTC.

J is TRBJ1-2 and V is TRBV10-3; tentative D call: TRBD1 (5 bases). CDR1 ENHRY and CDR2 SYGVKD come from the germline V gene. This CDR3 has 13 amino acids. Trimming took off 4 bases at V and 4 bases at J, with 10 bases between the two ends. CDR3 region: CAISAGMGYGYTF. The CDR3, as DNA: TGTGCCATCAGTGCAGGGATGGGCTATGGCTACACCTTC.

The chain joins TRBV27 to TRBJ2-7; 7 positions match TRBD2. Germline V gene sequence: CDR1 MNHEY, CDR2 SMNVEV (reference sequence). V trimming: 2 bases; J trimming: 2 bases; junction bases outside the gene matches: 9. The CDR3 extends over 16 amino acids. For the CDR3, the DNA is TGTGCCAGCAGTTTACGGGGCGGGAGCTTTACCTACGAGCAGTACTTC. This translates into CASSLRGGSFTYEQYF.

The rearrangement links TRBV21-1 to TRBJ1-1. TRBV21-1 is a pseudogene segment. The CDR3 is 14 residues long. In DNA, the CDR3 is TGTGCCAGCAATGGGGGTTCGAAGAACACTGAAGCTTTCTTT. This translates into CASNGGSKNTEAFF.

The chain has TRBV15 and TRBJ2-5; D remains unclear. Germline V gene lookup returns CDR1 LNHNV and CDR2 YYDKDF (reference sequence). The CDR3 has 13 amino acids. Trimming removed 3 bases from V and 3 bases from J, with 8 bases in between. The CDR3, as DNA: TGTGCCACCAGCAGGGGTAGGAAAGAGACCCAGTACTTC. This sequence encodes CATSRGRKETQYF.

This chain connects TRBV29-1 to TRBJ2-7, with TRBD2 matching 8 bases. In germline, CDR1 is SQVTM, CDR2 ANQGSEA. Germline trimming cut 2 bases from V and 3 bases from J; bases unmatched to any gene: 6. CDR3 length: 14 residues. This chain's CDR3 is CSVETPGGVYEQYF. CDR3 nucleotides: TGCAGCGTTGAAACCCCGGGAGGGGTCTACGAGCAGTACTTC.

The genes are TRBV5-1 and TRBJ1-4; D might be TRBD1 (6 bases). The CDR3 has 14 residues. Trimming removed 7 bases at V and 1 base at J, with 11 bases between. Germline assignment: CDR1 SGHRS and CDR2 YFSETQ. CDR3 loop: CASRQGQTNEKLFF. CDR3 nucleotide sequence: TGCGCCAGCCGCCAGGGACAAACTAATGAAAAACTGTTTTTT.

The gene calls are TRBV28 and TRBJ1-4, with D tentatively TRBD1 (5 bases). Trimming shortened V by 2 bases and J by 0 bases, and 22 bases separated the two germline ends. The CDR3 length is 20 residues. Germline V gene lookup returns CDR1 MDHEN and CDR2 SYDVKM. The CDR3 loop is CASSLGERGLQIATNEKLFF. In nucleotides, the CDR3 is TGTGCCAGCAGTTTAGGGGAACGGGGACTCCAAATAGCAACTAATGAAAAACTGTTTTTT. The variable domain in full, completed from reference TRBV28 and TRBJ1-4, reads DVKVTQSSRYLVKRTGEKVFLECVQDMDHENMFWYRQDPGLGLRLIYFSYDVKMKEKGDIPEGYSVSREKKERFSLILESASTNQTSMYLCASSLGERGLQIATNEKLFFGSGTQLSVL.

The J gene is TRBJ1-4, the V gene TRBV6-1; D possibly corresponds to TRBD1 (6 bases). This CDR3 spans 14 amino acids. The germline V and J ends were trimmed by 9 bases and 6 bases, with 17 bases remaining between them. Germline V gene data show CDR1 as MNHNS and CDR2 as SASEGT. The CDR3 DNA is TGTGCCAGTAGAGCGGGACAACCCCATGAAAAACTGTTTTTT. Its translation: CASRAGQPHEKLFF.

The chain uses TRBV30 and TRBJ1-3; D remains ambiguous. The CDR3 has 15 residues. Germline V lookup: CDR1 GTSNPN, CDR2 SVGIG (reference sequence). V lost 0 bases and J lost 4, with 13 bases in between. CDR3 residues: CAWSVKLGLGNTIYF. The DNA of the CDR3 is TGTGCCTGGAGTGTTAAGCTAGGTCTCGGAAACACCATATATTTT.

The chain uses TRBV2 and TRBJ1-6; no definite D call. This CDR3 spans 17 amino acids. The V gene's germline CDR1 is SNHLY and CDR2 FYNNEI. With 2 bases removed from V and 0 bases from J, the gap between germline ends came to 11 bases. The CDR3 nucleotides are TGTGCCAGCAGTGAAATCCGGTCAAGCTCCTATAATTCACCCCTCCACTTT. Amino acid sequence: CASSEIRSSSYNSPLHF.

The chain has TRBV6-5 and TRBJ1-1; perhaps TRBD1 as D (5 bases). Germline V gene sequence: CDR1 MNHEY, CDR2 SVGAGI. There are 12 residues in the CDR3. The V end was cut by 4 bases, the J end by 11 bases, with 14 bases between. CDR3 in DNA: TGTGCCAGCAGTTCCCCGGGGCACCAGGCTTTCTTT. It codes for CASSSPGHQAFF.

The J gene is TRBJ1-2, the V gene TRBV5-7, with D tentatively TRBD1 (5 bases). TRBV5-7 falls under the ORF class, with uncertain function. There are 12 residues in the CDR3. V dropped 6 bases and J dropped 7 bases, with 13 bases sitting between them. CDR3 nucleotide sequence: TGTGCCAGCACCTCAGGGATACTTGGCTACACCTTC. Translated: CASTSGILGYTF.

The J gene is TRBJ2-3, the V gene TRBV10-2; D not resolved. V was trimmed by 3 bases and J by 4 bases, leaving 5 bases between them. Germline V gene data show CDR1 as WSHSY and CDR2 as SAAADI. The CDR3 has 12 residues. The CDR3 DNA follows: TGCGCCAGCAGTGAAAGGTCAGATACGCAGTATTTT. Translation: CASSERSDTQYF.

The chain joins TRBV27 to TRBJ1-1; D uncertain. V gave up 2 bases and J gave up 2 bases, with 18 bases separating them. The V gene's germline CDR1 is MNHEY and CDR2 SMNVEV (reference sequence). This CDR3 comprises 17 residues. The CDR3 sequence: CASSLTATFNGNTEAFF. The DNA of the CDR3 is TGTGCCAGCAGTTTAACAGCCACATTCAATGGAAACACTGAAGCTTTCTTT.

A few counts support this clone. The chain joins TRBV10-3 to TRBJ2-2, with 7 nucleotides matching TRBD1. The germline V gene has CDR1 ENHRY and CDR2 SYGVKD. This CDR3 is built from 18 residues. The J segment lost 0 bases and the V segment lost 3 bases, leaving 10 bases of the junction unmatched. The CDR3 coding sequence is TGTGCCATCAGTGAACTATGGGACAGACCTGCGAACACCGGGGAGCTGTTTTTT. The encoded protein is CAISELWDRPANTGELFF.

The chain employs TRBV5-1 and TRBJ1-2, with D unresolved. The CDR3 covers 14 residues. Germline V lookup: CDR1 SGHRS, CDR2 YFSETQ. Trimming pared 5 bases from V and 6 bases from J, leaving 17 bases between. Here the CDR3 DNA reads TGCGCCAGCAGTAGCACACTTGGCCCGGATGGCTACACCTTC. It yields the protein CASSSTLGPDGYTF.